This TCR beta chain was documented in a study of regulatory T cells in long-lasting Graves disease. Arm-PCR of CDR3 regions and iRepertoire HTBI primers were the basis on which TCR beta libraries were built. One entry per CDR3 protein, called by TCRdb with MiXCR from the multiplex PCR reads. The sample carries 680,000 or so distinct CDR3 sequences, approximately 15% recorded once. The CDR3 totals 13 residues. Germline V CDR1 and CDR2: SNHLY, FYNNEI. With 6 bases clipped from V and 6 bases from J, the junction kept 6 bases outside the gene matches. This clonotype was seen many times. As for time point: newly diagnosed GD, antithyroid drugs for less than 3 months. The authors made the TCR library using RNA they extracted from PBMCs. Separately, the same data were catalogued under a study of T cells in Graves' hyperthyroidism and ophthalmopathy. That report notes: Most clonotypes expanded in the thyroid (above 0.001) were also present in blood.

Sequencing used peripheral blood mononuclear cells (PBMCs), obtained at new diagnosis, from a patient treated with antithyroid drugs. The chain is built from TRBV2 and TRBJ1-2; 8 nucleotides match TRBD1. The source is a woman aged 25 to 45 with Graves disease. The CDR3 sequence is CASRPGQAHGYTF. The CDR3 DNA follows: TGTGCCAGCAGACCGGGACAGGCACATGGCTACACCTTC. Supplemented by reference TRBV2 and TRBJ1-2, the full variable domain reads EPEVTQTPSHQVTQMGQEVILRCVPISNHLYFYWYRQILGQKVEFLVSFYNNEISEKSEIFDDQFSVERPDGSNFTLKIRSTKLEDSAMYFCASRPGQAHGYTFGSGTRLTVV.